The 9 T cell receptor beta chains presented below share a single source sample, sequenced in a study of OX40 agonist ivuxolimab in advanced cancers. Measured with immunoSEQ multiplex PCR; TCRdb has only the in-frame clones, and not every one. The data show roughly 41,000 clones, over 65% seen once. The specimen comprised CD4+ or CD8+ T cells sorted from blood, sampled in a trial of the OX40 agonist ivuxolimab. These receptors all stem from an adult with an advanced solid tumor such as melanoma, head and neck, liver or kidney cancer.

This chain joins TRBV7-2 and TRBJ2-5; D not certain. The V end was cut by 10 bases, the J end by 1 base, with 13 bases between. The CDR3 runs 13 residues. The germline V gene encodes CDR1 SGHTA and CDR2 FQGNSA. The CDR3 here is CATRPRIQETQYF. Here the CDR3 DNA reads TGTGCCACTCGGCCAAGAATCCAAGAGACCCAGTACTTC.

This clone was recorded once. The chain couples TRBV19 to TRBJ2-6, with unresolved D. V was shortened by 5 bases and J by 0 bases, with 11 bases between the two germline ends. The CDR3 is made up of 16 amino acids. CDR1 and CDR2 from the germline V gene are LNHDA and SQIVND (reference sequence). CDR3 in DNA: TGTGCCAGTAGTTCTGGGGTCAACTCTGGGGCCAACGTCCTGACTTTC. It is translated as CASSSGVNSGANVLTF. The full variable domain, in which reference TRBV19 and TRBJ2-6 provide the parts outside the CDR3, is DGGITQSPKYLFRKEGQNVTLSCEQNLNHDAMYWYRQDPGQGLRLIYYSQIVNDFQKGDIAEGYSVSREKKESFPLTVTSAQKNPTAFYLCASSSGVNSGANVLTFGAGSRLTVL.

This clone is a singleton in its sample. The rearrangement joins TRBV19 to TRBJ1-2, with D uncertain. Germline CDR1 and CDR2: LNHDA and SQIVND (reference sequence). The CDR3 contains 15 residues. The V end lost 3 bases, the J end lost 4 bases, and 15 bases lay between the germline ends. CDR3 amino acids: CASSIIGAEIYGYTF. CDR3 DNA: TGTGCCAGTAGTATCATTGGCGCGGAGATCTATGGCTACACCTTC.

The chain employs TRBV6-6 and TRBJ1-1; no clear D gene. The germline V gene encodes CDR1 MNHNY and CDR2 SVGAGI (reference sequence). The V gene lost 2 bases and the J gene lost 0 bases, with 10 bases spanning the gap. The length of the CDR3 is 15 residues. CDR3 loop: CASSYPKGMNTEAFF. The CDR3 DNA follows: TGTGCCAGCAGTTACCCCAAGGGCATGAACACTGAAGCTTTCTTT.

The chain has TRBV5-1 and TRBJ2-1; 8 bases are shared with TRBD2. CDR3 length equals 17 residues. The V gene end was trimmed by 0 bases and the J gene end by 5 bases; junction bases not matched to a gene: 10. The germline V gene has CDR1 SGHRS and CDR2 YFSETQ. Here the CDR3 reads CASSLALGGASNNEQFF. The CDR3 region has the DNA TGCGCCAGCAGCTTGGCCCTCGGGGGGGCCTCAAACAATGAGCAGTTCTTC.

V usage is TRBV6-1 and J usage is TRBJ1-2, with D hard to call. Per germline, CDR1 MNHNS and CDR2 SASEGT. Trimming removed 6 bases at V and 3 bases at J, with 14 bases between. The CDR3 runs to 14 residues. The CDR3 DNA reads as TGTGCCAGCAGGGACGGAGGAACCTACTATGGCTACACCTTC. It yields the protein CASRDGGTYYGYTF.

The rearrangement joins TRBV30 to TRBJ2-3; D gene unclear. V lost 8 bases and J lost 6, with 12 bases in between. The CDR3 is made up of 11 amino acids. Per the germline V gene, CDR1 is GTSNPN and CDR2 is SVGIG (reference sequence). CDR3 sequence reads: CATEYSDTQYF. The CDR3 DNA sequence: TGTGCCACGGAGTATTCGGATACGCAGTATTTT.

The chain links TRBV5-5 to TRBJ1-5; TRBD1 might be the D (5 bases). Trimming took 4 bases from V and 1 from J, leaving 12 bases between them. Germline lookup yields CDR1 SGHKS and CDR2 YYEKEE (reference sequence). The CDR3 runs to 15 residues. In nucleotides, the CDR3 is TGTGCCAGCAGCCCGGGGACGGAAAGCAATCAGCCCCAGCATTTT. Translation: CASSPGTESNQPQHF.

The chain is built from TRBV5-4 and TRBJ2-2; 7 bases are shared with TRBD2. V lost 0 bases and J lost 2; bases outside the gene matches: 7. This CDR3 is 17 amino acids long. CDR1 and CDR2 (germline): SGHNT, YYREEE (reference sequence). CDR3: CASSLARWGGNTGELFF. The CDR3 nucleotides are TGTGCCAGCAGCTTGGCCAGGTGGGGGGGAAACACCGGGGAGCTGTTTTTT.